This TCR beta chain was documented in a study of follicular helper T cells after annual influenza vaccination. In the study overall: After each seasonal flu vaccination, blood came on days 0, 7 and 28.

Sequencing used immunoSEQ multiplex PCR; TCRdb keeps in-frame clones, though not all of them. The sample has some 2,100 clones; more than 75% are singletons. Time point noted: 2015-2016 season, pre-vaccination. With 2 bases removed from V and 6 bases from J, the gap between germline ends came to 8 bases. The germline CDR1 and CDR2 sequences are SGHTA and FQGNSA. CDR3 length: 13 amino acids. J is TRBJ2-1 and V is TRBV7-2, with D tentatively TRBD1 (5 bases). This TCR came from an adult who received the influenza vaccine. The starting material was CXCR5- memory CD4+ T cells sorted from blood, obtained on the day of influenza vaccination. This CDR3 reads CASSLQGSNEQFF. The CDR3 region has the DNA TGTGCCAGCAGCTTACAGGGAAGCAATGAGCAGTTCTTC.